This entry lists 9 T cell receptor beta chains sequenced from one sample in a study of identifying expanded T cells in peripheral blood (dated by TCRdb to about 2019). The library was generated by the immunoSEQ multiplex PCR assay. TCRdb re-hosts the immuneACCESS table, in-frame sequences only. Its copies lack some clones; in the studies checked, an unresolved V gene accounts for under half of them, and the cause for the rest is not known. This sample holds about 52,000 clones; approximately 80% were observed only once. The biggest ten clones account for 14% of the sample. Sequencing was done on a sample of blood. The receptors stem from a person aged 18-70 years in good health.

The CDR3 DNA follows: TGCAGCGTTCGACAGGGTAGCACCGGGGAGCTGTTTTTT. It yields the protein CSVRQGSTGELFF. The chain carries TRBV29-1 and TRBJ2-2; TRBD1 matches 7 bases. This CDR3 is built from 13 residues. Trimming at V came to 5 bases and at J to 4 bases, leaving 4 bases not matched to a gene. The V gene's germline CDR1 is SQVTM and CDR2 ANQGSEA.

The rearrangement links TRBV10-2 to TRBJ2-5, with 9 positions matching TRBD1. Per the germline V gene, CDR1 is WSHSY and CDR2 is SAAADI. The CDR3 has 17 residues. J lost 5 bases, V lost 5 bases, and 15 bases had no gene match. CDR3 DNA sequence: TGCGCCAGCAGTTCACCGGACAGGGGACTTCAATTCGAGACCCAGTACTTC. Its translation: CASSSPDRGLQFETQYF.

V gene TRBV9 combines with J gene TRBJ2-2; TRBD1 agrees at 8 bases. The CDR3 is 16 residues long. The V and J ends lost 4 bases and 4 bases, in that order; junction bases with no gene match: 9. From germline, CDR1 is SGDLS and CDR2 YYNGEE. CDR3 nucleotides: TGTGCCAGCAGCCCTCAGACAGGGGAAGGCACCGGGGAGCTGTTTTTT. As protein: CASSPQTGEGTGELFF.

The chain carries TRBV2 and TRBJ2-2; no definite D call. Germline CDR1 reads SNHLY; CDR2 reads FYNNEI. The CDR3 extends over 15 amino acids. The V end was cut by 6 bases, the J end by 3 bases, with 14 bases between. CDR3 region: CASRRVPGDTGELFF. The CDR3 DNA reads TGTGCCAGCAGAAGGGTCCCGGGTGACACCGGGGAGCTGTTTTTT.

The chain uses TRBV25-1 and TRBJ2-1, with 11 bases matching TRBD1. CDR3 length: 15 residues. The junction had 7 bases not matched to a gene; V was cut back by 4 bases and J by 8 bases. CDR1 MGHDK and CDR2 SYGVNS come from the germline V gene. CDR3 protein: CASSGDSDRGHEQFF. The CDR3, as DNA: TGTGCCAGCAGTGGGGACTCGGACAGGGGGCATGAGCAGTTCTTC.

V usage is TRBV10-3 and J usage is TRBJ2-2; TRBD1 or TRBD2 may be the D gene (5 bases each). From germline, CDR1 is ENHRY and CDR2 SYGVKD. CDR3 length: 15 residues. The V and J ends lost 7 bases and 0 bases respectively, with 12 bases between them. The CDR3 is CAITAGASNTGELFF. CDR3 in DNA: TGTGCCATCACCGCCGGGGCCTCGAACACCGGGGAGCTGTTTTTT.

This chain links TRBV7-6 with TRBJ1-3, with TRBD1 as a possible D gene (5 bases). Germline values: CDR1 SGHVS, CDR2 FNYEAQ. The CDR3 length is 16 residues. Trimming left V 5 bases short and J 0 bases short, with 14 bases between. CDR3 amino acids: CASSIGTAVSGNTIYF. DNA of the CDR3: TGTGCCAGCAGCATCGGGACTGCGGTCTCTGGAAACACCATATATTTT. Variable domain in full (rest from reference TRBV7-6 and TRBJ1-3): GAGVSQSPRYKVTKRGQDVALRCDPISGHVSLYWYRQALGQGPEFLTYFNYEAQQDKSGLPNDRFSAERPEGSISTLTIQRTEQRDSAMYRCASSIGTAVSGNTIYFGEGSWLTVV.

J is TRBJ2-3 and V is TRBV5-4; 8 bases fit TRBD2. There are 15 residues in the CDR3. V was clipped by 4 bases and J by 4 bases; unmatched bases: 8. Germline V gives CDR1 SGHNT, CDR2 YYREEE (reference sequence). CDR3 protein: CASSAAGVGADTQYF. As DNA, the CDR3 is TGTGCCAGCAGCGCAGCGGGAGTTGGGGCAGATACGCAGTATTTT.

This clone was seen once. This chain uses TRBV6-1 with TRBJ1-2, with D possibly TRBD1 on 6 matching bases. Trimming cost V 1 base and J 2 bases, with 17 bases left between them. The germline CDR1 and CDR2 sequences are MNHNS and SASEGT. The CDR3 runs to 17 residues. The DNA of the CDR3 is TGTGCCAGCAGTGAAGAAGCGGACAGAATCTTCAACTATGGCTACACCTTC. Translation: CASSEEADRIFNYGYTF.